This T cell receptor (beta chain) was sequenced for a study of shared clonotypes between healthy human individuals. In germline, CDR1 is SGHRS, CDR2 YFSETQ. This CDR3 spans 14 amino acids. V was shortened by 5 bases and J by 3 bases, with 9 bases between the two germline ends. In the case of this clone: Its target is unknown.

CD45RO-negative cells were positively selected for CCR7, leaving out terminally differentiated effector memory CD45RA+ cells. Sequenced by immunoSEQ multiplex PCR; TCRdb stores in-frame clones only, minus some. In the table there are 550,000 to 650,000 clones, 96% of which are singletons. Regarding the study as a whole: Of the naive CD4 clonotypes, around 5% were shared across several donors. Apart from blood, nothing was sampled; tissue repertoires likely differ. The expectation was that sequencing depth would affect clonotype sharing among donors.

The origin of this receptor is a woman in her 30s in good health. V is TRBV5-1 and J is TRBJ2-6; the D is unclear. Material for sequencing was naive CD8+ T cells sorted from blood. The chain's CDR3 is CASSRFHGANVLTF. The CDR3 nucleotides are TGCGCCAGCAGTAGGTTTCATGGGGCCAACGTCCTGACTTTC.